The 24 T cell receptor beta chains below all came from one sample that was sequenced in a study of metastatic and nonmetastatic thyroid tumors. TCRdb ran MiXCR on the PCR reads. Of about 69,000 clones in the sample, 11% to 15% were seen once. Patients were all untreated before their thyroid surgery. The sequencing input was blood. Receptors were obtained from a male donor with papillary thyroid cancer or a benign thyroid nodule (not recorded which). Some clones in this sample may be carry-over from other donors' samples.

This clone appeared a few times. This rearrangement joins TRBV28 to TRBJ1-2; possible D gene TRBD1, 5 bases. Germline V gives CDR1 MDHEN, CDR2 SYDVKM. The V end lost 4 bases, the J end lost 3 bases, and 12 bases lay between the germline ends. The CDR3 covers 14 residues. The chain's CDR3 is CASSYIQVYYGYTF. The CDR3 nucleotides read TGTGCCAGCAGTTATATACAGGTTTACTATGGCTACACCTTC.

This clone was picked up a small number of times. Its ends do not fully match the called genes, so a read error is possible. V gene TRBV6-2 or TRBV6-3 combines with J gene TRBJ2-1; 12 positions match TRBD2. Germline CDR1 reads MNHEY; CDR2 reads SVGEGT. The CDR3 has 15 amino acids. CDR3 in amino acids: CASSDSLAGGNEQLF. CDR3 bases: TGTGCCAGCAGCGACTCACTAGCGGGAGGAAATGAGCAGCTCTTC.

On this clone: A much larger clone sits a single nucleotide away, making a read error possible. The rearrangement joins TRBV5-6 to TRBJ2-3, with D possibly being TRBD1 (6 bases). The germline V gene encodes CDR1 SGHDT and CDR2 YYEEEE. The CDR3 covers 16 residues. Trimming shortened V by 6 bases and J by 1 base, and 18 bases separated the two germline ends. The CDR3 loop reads CASIPAGVTGTDTQYF. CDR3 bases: TGTGCCAGCATCCCTGCAGGGGTCACTGGCACAGATACGCAGTATTTT.

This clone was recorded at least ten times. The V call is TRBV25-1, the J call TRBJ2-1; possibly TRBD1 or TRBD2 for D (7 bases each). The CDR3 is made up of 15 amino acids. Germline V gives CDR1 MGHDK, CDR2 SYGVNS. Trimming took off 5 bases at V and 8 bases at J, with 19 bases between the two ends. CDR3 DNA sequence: TGTGCCAGCAGTTTAGGAGACAGGGAGGGCGATGAGCAGTTCTTC. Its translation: CASSLGDREGDEQFF. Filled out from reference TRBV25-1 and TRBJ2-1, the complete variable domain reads EADIYQTPRYLVIGTGKKITLECSQTMGHDKMYWYQQDPGMELHLIHYSYGVNSTEKGDLSSESTVSRIRTEHFPLTLESARPSHTSQYLCASSLGDREGDEQFFGPGTRLTVL.

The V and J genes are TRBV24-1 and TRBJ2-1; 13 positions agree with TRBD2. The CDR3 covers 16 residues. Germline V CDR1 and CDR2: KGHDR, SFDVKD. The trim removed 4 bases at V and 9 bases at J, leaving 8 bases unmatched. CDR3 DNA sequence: TGTGCCACCAGTGACCGGACTAGCGGGGGAAAACGTGAGCAGTTCTTC. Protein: CATSDRTSGGKREQFF.

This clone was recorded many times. CDR3 bases: TGCGCCAGCAGTTACAGTACCGGGGAGCTGTTTTTT. Amino acids: CASSYSTGELFF. The chain recombines TRBV10-1 with TRBJ2-2; D not resolved. Germline CDR1 and CDR2: WNHNN and SYGVQD (reference sequence). The CDR3 has 12 amino acids. The germline V and J ends were trimmed by 5 bases and 5 bases, with 6 bases remaining between them.

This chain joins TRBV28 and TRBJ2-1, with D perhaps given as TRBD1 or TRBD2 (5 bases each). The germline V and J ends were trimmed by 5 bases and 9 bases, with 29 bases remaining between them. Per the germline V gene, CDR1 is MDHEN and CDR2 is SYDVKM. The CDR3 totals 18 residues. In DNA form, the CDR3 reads TGTGCCAGCAGTACAAACGGGTTTGGGACGATCTTCTTATTTGAGCAGTTCTTC. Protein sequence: CASSTNGFGTIFLFEQFF.

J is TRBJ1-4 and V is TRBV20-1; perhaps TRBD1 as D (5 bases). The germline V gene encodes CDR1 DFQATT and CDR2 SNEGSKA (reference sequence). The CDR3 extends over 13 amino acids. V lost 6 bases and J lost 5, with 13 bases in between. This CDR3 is CSARLGTNEKLFF. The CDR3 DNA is TGCAGTGCGCGTTTGGGGACCAATGAAAAACTGTTTTTT.

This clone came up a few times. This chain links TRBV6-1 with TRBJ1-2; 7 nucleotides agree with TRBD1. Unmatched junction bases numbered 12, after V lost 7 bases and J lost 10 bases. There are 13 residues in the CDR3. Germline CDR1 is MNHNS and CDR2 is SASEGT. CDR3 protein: CASKLSAGGPYTF. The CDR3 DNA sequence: TGTGCCAGCAAACTGTCGGCAGGGGGTCCCTACACCTTC.

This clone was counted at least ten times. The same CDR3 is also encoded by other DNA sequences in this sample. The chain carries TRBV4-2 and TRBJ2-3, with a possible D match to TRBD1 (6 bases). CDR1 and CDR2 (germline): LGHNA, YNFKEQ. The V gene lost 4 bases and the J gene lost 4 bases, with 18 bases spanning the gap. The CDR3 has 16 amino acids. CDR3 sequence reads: CASSRYRGQTPDTQYF. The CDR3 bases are TGTGCCAGCAGCCGGTATAGGGGACAAACTCCAGATACGCAGTATTTT.

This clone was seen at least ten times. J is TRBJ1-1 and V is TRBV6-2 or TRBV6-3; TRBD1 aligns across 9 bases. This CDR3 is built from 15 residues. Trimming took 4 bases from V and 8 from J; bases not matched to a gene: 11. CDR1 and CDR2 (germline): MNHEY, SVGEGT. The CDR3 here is CASSSPGTGTREAFF. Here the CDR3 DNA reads TGTGCCAGCAGTTCTCCGGGGACAGGGACTAGGGAAGCTTTCTTT.

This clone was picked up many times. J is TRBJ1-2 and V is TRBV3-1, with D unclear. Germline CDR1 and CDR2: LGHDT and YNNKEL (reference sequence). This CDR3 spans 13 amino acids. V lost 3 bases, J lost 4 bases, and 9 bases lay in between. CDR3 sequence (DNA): TGTGCCAGCAGCCAGTTTGAAGCCTATGGCTACACCTTC. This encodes CASSQFEAYGYTF. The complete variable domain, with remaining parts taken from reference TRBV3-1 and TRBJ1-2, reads DTAVSQTPKYLVTQMGNDKSIKCEQNLGHDTMYWYKQDSKKFLKIMFSYNNKELIINETVPNRFSPKSPDKAHLNLHINSLELGDSAVYFCASSQFEAYGYTFGSGTRLTVV.

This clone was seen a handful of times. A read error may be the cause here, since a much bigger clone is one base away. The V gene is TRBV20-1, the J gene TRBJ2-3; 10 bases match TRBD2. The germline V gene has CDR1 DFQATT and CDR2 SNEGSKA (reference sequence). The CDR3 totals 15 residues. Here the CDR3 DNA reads TGCATCTTGATTGCCGGGACTAGCGCGACAGATACGCAGTATTTT. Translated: CILIAGTSATDTQYF.

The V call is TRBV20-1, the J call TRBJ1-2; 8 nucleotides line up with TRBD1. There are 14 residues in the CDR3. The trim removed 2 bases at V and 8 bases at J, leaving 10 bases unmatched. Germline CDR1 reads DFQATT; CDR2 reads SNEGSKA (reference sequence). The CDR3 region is CSARPPDRGDGYTF. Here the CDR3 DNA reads TGCAGTGCTAGACCCCCCGACAGGGGCGACGGCTACACCTTC.

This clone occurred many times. CDR3 protein: CASSGQGRITGELFF. The CDR3 DNA follows: TGTGCCAGTAGTGGACAGGGGAGGATCACCGGGGAGCTGTTTTTT. The genes are TRBV19 and TRBJ2-2; TRBD1 matches 9 bases. V shed 5 bases, J shed 4 bases, and the junction held 5 bases outside the gene matches. The CDR3 covers 15 residues. Germline CDR1 LNHDA, CDR2 SQIVND (reference sequence).

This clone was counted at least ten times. The CDR3 DNA is TGTGCCAGCAGCTTGGCCCTAGGGTACTACGAGCAGTACTTC. Translation: CASSLALGYYEQYF. The rearrangement uses TRBV5-8 and TRBJ2-7; D gene unclear. V shed 0 bases and J shed 3 bases, with 10 bases lying between them. Germline CDR1 is SGHTS and CDR2 is YDEGEE. The CDR3 runs 14 residues. Full variable domain (missing parts from reference TRBV5-8 and TRBJ2-7): EAGVTQSPTHLIKTRGQQATLRCSPISGHTSVYWYQQALGLGLQFLLWYDEGEERNRGNFPPRFSGRQFPNYSSELNVNALELEDSALYLCASSLALGYYEQYFGPGTRLTVT.

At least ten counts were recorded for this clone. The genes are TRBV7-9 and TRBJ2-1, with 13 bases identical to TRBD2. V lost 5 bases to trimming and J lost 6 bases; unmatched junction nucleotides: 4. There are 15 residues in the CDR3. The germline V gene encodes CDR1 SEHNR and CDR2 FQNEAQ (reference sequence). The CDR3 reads CASSQGLAGVNEQFF. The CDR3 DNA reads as TGTGCCAGCAGCCAAGGACTAGCGGGAGTCAATGAGCAGTTCTTC.

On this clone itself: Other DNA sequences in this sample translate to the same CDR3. CDR3 sequence: CASSSTGLAGPYNEQFF. CDR3 nucleotides: TGTGCCAGCAGCTCAACGGGACTAGCGGGTCCCTACAATGAGCAGTTCTTC. The chain uses TRBV7-3 and TRBJ2-1; 12 nucleotides align to TRBD2. J gave up 2 bases and V 4 bases, and 6 bases lay outside the gene matches. Looked up from germline, CDR1 is SGHTA and CDR2 is FQGTGA. This CDR3 spans 17 amino acids.

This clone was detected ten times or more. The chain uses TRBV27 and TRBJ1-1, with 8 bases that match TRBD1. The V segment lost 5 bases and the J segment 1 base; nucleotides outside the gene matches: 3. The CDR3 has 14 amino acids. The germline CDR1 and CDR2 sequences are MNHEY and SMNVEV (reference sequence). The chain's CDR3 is CASSPGTGNTEAFF. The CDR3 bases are TGTGCCAGCAGTCCCGGGACAGGGAACACTGAAGCTTTCTTT.

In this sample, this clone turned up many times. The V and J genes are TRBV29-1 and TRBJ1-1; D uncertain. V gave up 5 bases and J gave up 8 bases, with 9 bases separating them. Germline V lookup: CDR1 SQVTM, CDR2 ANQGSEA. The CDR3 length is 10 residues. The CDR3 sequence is CSVRQTEAFF. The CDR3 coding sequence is TGCAGCGTTCGGCAGACCGAAGCTTTCTTT.

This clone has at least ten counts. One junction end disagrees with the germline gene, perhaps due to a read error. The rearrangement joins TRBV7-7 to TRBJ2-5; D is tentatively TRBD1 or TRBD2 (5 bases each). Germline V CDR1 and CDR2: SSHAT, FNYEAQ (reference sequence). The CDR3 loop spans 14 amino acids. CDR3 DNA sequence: TGTGCTAGCAGCCCCCGGGTCGGGGCTGAGACCCAGTACTTC. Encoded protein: CASSPRVGAETQYF.

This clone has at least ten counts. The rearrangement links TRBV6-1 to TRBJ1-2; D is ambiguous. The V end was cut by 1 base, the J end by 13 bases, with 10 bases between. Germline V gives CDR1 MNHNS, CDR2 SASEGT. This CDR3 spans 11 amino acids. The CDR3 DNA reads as TGTGCCAGCAGTGAAGTTGAGAAATCCACCTTC. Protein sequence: CASSEVEKSTF.

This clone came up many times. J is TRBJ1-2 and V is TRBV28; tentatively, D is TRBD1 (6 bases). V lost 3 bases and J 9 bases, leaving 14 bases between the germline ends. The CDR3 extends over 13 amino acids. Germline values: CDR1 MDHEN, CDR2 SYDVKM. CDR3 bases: TGTGCCAGCAGTTTTGGACAGACCCAAAGCTACACCTTC. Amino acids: CASSFGQTQSYTF.

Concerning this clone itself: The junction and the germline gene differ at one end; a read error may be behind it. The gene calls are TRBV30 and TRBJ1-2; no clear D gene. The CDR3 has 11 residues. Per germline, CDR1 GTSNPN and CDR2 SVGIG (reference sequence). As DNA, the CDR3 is TGTGCCTTGAGTAACCCCTATCGCTACACCTTC. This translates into CALSNPYRYTF.